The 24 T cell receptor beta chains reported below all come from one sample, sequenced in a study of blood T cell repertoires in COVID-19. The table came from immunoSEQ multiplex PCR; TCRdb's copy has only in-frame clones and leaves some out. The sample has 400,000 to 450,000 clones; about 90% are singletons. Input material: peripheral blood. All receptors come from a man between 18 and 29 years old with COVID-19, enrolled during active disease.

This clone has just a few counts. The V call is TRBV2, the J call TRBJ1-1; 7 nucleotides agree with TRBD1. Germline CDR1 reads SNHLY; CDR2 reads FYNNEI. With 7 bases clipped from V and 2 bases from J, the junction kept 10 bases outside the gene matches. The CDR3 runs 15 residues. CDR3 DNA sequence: TGTGCCAGCACCCCAGGGGACAGATCAAACACTGAAGCTTTCTTT. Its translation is CASTPGDRSNTEAFF.

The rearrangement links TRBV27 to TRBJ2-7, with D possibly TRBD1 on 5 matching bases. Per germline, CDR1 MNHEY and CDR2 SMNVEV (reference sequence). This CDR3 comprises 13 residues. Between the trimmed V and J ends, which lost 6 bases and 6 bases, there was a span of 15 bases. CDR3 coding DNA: TGTGCCAGCAGGACTCCTAATGGGGCCGAGCAGTACTTC. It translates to CASRTPNGAEQYF.

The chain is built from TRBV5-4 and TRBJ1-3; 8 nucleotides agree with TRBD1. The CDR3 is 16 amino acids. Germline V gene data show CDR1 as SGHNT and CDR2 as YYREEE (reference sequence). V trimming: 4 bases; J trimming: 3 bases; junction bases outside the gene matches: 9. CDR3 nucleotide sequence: TGTGCCAGCAGCCCAAGACAGGGGACGAATGGAAACACCATATATTTT. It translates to CASSPRQGTNGNTIYF.

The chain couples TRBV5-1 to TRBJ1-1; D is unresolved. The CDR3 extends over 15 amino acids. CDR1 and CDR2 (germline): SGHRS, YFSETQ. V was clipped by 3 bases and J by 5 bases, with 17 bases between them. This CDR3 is CASSWDTGLGTEAFF. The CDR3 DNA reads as TGCGCCAGCAGCTGGGATACGGGATTGGGAACTGAAGCTTTCTTT.

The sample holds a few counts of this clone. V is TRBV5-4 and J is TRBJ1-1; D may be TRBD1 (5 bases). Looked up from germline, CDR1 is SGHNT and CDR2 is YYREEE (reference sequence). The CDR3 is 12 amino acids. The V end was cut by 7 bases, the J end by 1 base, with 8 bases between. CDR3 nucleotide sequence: TGTGCCAGCGGAAGGGGGAACACTGAAGCTTTCTTT. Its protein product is CASGRGNTEAFF. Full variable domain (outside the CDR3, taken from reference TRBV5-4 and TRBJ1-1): ETGVTQSPTHLIKTRGQQVTLRCSSQSGHNTVSWYQQALGQGPQFIFQYYREEENGRGNFPPRFSGLQFPNYSSELNVNALELDDSALYLCASGRGNTEAFFGQGTRLTVV.

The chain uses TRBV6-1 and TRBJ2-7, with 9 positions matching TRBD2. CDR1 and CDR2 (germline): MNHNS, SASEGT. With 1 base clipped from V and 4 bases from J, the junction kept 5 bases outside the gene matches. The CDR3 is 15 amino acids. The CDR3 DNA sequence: TGTGCCAGCAGTGAAGGGTCTAGCGGGGTTTACGAGCAGTACTTC. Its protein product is CASSEGSSGVYEQYF.

The CDR3 sequence is CASSLLTGAMNTEAFF. Here the CDR3 DNA reads TGCGCCAGCAGCCTACTGACAGGGGCTATGAACACTGAAGCTTTCTTT. The gene calls are TRBV5-1 and TRBJ1-1; 8 bases map to TRBD1. J lost 0 bases, V lost 4 bases, and 8 bases had no gene match. This CDR3 comprises 16 residues. Germline CDR1 SGHRS, CDR2 YFSETQ.

Here the CDR3 DNA reads TGTGCCAGTAATCCGGACAGCTCCTATAATTCACCCCTCCACTTT. Amino acids: CASNPDSSYNSPLHF. This rearrangement joins TRBV19 to TRBJ1-6; D is perhaps TRBD1 (6 bases). Germline CDR1 is LNHDA and CDR2 is SQIVND (reference sequence). The CDR3 totals 15 residues. The V and J ends lost 7 bases and 0 bases respectively, with 10 bases between them.

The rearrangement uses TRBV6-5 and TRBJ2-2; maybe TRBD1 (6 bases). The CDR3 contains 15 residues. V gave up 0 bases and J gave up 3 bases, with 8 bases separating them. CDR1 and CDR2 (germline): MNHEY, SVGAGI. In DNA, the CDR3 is TGTGCCAGCAGTTACTCGGGACAAGACACCGGGGAGCTGTTTTTT. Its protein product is CASSYSGQDTGELFF.

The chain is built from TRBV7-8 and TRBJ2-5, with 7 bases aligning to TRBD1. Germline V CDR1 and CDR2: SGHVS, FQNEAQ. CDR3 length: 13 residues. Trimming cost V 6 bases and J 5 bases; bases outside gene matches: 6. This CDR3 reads CASSHRGPETQYF. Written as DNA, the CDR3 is TGTGCCAGCAGTCACAGGGGTCCCGAGACCCAGTACTTC.

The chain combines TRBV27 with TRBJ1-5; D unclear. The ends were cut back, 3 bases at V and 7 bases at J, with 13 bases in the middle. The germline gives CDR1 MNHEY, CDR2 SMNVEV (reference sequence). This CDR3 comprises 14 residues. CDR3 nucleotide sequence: TGTGCCAGCAGTTTCTCCCCCCCGGGGCAGCCCCAGCATTTT. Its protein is CASSFSPPGQPQHF.

CDR3 nucleotide sequence: TGTGCCACCAGCAGAGATAGAGGGAACACAGATACGCAGTATTTT. It yields the protein CATSRDRGNTDTQYF. The chain is built from TRBV15 and TRBJ2-3; a weak D match, TRBD2 (5 bases). Germline values: CDR1 LNHNV, CDR2 YYDKDF (reference sequence). Trimming pared 0 bases from V and 2 bases from J, leaving 9 bases between. This CDR3 region has 15 residues.

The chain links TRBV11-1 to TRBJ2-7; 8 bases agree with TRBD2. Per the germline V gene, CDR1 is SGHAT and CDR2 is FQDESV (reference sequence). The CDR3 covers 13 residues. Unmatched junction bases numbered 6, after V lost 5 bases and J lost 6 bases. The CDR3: CASSPALAVEQYF. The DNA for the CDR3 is TGTGCCAGCAGCCCCGCACTAGCGGTCGAGCAGTACTTC.

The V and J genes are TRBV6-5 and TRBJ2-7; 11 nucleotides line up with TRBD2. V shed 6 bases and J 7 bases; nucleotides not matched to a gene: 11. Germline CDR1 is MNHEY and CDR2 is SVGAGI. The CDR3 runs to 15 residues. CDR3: CASRGSSGGAREQYF. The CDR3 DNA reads TGTGCCAGCAGGGGAAGTAGCGGGGGGGCCAGAGAGCAGTACTTC.

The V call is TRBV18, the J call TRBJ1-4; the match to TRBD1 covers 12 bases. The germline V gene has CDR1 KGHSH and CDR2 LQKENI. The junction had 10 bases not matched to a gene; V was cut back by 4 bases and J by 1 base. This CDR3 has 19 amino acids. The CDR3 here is CASSLLPGQGAETNEKLFF. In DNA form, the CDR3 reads TGTGCCAGCTCACTACTGCCGGGACAGGGGGCGGAAACTAATGAAAAACTGTTTTTT.

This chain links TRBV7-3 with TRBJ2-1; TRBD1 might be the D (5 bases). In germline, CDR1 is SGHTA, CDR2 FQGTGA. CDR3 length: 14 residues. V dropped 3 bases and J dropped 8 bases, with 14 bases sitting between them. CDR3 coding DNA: TGTGCCAGCAGCTTTGCGGACCCCAGGGATGAGCAGTTCTTC. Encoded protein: CASSFADPRDEQFF.

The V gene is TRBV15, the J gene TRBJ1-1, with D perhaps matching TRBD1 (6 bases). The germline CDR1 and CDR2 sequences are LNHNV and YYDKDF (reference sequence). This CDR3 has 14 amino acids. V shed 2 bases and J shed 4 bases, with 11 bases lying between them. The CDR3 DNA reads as TGTGCCACCAGCAGACAGGGGAGTGGCACTGAAGCTTTCTTT. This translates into CATSRQGSGTEAFF.

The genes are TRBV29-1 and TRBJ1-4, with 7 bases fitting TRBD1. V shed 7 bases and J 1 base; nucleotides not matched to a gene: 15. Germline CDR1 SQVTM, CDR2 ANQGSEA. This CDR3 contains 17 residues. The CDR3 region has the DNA TGCAGCGCTACGCCAGACAGGGAGGAAGGAACTAATGAAAAACTGTTTTTT. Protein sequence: CSATPDREEGTNEKLFF.

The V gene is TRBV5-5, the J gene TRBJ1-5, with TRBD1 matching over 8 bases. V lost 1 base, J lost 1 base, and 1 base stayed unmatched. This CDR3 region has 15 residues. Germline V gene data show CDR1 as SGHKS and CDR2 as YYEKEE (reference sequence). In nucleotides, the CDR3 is TGTGCCAGCAGCTTGTGGACAGGGAGCAATCAGCCCCAGCATTTT. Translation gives CASSLWTGSNQPQHF.

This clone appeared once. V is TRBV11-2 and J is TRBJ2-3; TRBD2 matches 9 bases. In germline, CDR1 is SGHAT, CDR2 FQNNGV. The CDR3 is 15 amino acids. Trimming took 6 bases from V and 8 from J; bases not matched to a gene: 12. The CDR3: CASSHGTSGRPTQYF. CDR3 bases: TGTGCCAGCAGTCACGGTACTAGCGGGCGGCCTACGCAGTATTTT.

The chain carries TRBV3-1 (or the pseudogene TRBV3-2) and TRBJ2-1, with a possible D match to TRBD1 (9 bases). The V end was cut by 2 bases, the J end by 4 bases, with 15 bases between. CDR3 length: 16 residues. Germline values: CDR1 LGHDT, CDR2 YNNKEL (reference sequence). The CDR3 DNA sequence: TGTGCCAGCAGCCAACAGCGGGGGACAGGGTACAATGAGCAGTTCTTC. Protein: CASSQQRGTGYNEQFF.

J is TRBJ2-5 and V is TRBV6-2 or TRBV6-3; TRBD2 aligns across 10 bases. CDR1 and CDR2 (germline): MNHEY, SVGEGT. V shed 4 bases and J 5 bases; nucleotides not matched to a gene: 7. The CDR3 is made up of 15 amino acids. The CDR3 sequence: CASSFGAGGLETQYF. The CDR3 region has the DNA TGTGCCAGCAGTTTCGGAGCGGGGGGGCTGGAGACCCAGTACTTC.

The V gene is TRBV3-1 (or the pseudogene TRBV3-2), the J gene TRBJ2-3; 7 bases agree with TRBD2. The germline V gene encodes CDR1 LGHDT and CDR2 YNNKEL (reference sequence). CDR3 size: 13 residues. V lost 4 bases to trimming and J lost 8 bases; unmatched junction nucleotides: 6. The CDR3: CASSLAGVGTQYF. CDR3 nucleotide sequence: TGTGCCAGCAGCCTGGCGGGGGTAGGTACGCAGTATTTT.

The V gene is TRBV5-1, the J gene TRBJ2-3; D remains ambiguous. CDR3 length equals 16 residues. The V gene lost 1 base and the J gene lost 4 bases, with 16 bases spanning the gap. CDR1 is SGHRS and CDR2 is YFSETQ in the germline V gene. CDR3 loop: CASSLPRESKADTQYF. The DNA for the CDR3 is TGCGCCAGCAGCTTGCCGCGAGAATCCAAAGCAGATACGCAGTATTTT.